This T cell receptor (beta chain) was found in a study of cytomegalovirus exposure and HLA in healthy donors. General study points: For TCR beta chains, V- and J-gene trimming was later linked to a missense DCLRE1C variant. More than 150 TCR beta chains were listed as cytomegalovirus-associated. Through in vitro validation, a few CMV-associated chains were shown to be specific for CMV antigens.

As concerns this clone: Its antigen is currently unknown.

From germline, CDR1 is SGHVS and CDR2 FQNEAQ. The trim removed 1 base at V and 2 bases at J, leaving 4 bases unmatched. The CDR3 consists of 16 residues. PCR primers comprised 60 Vbeta and 13 Jbeta primers. Libraries were prepared by immunoSEQ multiplex PCR; TCRdb keeps only in-frame clonotypes and omits some of them. The sample has 90,000 to 150,000 clones; 77% are singletons. Sequencing was carried out using PBMCs. The receptor was isolated from a man in his fifties or sixties in good health and CMV-seropositive. V and J are TRBV7-8 and TRBJ2-2; TRBD2 matches 7 bases. The CDR3 region is CASSLVRGLNTGELFF. CDR3 bases: TGTGCCAGCAGCTTAGTGAGGGGACTAAACACCGGGGAGCTGTTTTTT. The variable domain in full, completed from reference TRBV7-8 and TRBJ2-2, reads GAGVSQSPRYKVAKRGQDVALRCDPISGHVSLFWYQQALGQGPEFLTYFQNEAQLDKSGLPSDRFFAERPEGSVSTLKIQRTQQEDSAVYLCASSLVRGLNTGELFFGEGSRLTVL.